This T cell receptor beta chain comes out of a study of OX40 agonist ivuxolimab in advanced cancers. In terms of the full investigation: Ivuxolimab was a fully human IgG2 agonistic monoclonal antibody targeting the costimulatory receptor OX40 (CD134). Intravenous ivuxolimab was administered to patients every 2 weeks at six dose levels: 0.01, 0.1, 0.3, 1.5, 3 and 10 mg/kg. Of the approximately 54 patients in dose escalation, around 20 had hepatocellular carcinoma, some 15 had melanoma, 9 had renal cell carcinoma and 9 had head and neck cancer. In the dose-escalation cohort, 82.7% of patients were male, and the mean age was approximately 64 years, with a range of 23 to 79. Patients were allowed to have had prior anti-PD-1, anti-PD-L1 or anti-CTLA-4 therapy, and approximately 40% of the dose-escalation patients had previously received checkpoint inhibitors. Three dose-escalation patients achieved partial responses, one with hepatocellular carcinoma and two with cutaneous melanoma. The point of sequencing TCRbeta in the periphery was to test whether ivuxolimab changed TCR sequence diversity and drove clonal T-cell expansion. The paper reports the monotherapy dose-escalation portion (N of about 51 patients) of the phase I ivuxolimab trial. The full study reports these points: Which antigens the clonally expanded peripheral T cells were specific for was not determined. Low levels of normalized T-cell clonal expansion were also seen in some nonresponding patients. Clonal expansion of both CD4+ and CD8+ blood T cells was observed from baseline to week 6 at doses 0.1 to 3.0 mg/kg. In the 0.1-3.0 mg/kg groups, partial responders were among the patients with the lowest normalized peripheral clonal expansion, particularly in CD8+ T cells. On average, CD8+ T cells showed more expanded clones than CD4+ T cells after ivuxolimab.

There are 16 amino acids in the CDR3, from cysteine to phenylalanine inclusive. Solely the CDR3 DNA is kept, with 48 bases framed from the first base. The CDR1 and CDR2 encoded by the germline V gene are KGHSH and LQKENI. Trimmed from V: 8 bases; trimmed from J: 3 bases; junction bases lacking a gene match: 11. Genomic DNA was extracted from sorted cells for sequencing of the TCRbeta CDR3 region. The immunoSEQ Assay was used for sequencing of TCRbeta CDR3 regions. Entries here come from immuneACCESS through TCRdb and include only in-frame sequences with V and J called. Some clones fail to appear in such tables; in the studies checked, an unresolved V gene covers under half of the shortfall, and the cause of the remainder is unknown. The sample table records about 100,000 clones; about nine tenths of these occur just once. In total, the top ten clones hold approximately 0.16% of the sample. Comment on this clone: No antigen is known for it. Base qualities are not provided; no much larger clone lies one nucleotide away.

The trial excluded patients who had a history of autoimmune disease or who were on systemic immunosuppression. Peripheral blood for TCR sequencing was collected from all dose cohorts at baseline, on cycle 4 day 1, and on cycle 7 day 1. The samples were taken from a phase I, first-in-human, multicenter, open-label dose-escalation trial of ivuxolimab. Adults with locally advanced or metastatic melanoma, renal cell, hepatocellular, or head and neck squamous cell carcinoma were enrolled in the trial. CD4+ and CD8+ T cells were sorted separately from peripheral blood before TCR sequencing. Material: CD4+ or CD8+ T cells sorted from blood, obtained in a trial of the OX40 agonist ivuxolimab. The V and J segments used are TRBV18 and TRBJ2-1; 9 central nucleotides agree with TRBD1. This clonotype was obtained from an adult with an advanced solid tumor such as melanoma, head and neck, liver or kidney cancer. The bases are TGTGCCAGCACGATACGGGCGGACAGGGGCTACAATGAGCAGTTCTTC. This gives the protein CASTIRADRGYNEQFF.